A single sample gave rise to the 3 T cell receptor beta chains below, sequenced in a study of T-cell memory formation after mild COVID-19. One entry per CDR3 protein results from TCRdb running MiXCR on the 5' RACE reads. The sample contains 30,000 to 45,000 distinct CDR3 sequences, roughly 10% of which appear only once. Material: PBMCs or a T cell subset sorted from them (not recorded which). All receptors come from a man aged 18-30 years who had mild COVID-19 (a few samples of this study predate the infection). Cell type and time point are not known.

This clonotype occurred many times. The chain couples TRBV7-2 to TRBJ2-5; 8 positions agree with TRBD2. This CDR3 comprises 14 residues. Looked up from germline, CDR1 is SGHTA and CDR2 is FQGNSA. V lost 1 base, J lost 5 bases, and 3 bases stayed unmatched. This CDR3 reads CASSLGLARETQYF. The CDR3 DNA reads as TGTGCCAGCAGCTTAGGACTAGCGAGGGAGACCCAGTACTTC.

Concerning this clonotype itself: A read error is possible here, since a much larger clone lies one base away. The chain recombines TRBV24-1 with TRBJ1-2; no clear D. The CDR3 spans 14 residues. From germline, CDR1 is KGHDR and CDR2 SFDVKD. The V gene lost 10 bases and the J gene lost 6 bases, with 20 bases spanning the gap. CDR3: CATQTNVALDGYTF. The CDR3 DNA is TGTGCCACTCAGACCAACGTGGCCTTGGATGGCTACACCTTC.

This clonotype was detected many times. The V and J genes are TRBV5-6 and TRBJ1-1; possible D gene TRBD1, 6 bases. Trimming removed 3 bases at V and 4 bases at J, with 7 bases between. This CDR3 is built from 12 residues. The germline V gene has CDR1 SGHDT and CDR2 YYEEEE. This CDR3 reads CASSWDITEAFF. The CDR3 DNA reads as TGTGCCAGCAGCTGGGACATCACTGAAGCTTTCTTT. The full variable domain, with the rest looked up from reference TRBV5-6 and TRBJ1-1, is DAGVTQSPTHLIKTRGQQVTLRCSPKSGHDTVSWYQQALGQGPQFIFQYYEEEERQRGNFPDRFSGHQFPNYSSELNVNALLLGDSALYLCASSWDITEAFFGQGTRLTVV.